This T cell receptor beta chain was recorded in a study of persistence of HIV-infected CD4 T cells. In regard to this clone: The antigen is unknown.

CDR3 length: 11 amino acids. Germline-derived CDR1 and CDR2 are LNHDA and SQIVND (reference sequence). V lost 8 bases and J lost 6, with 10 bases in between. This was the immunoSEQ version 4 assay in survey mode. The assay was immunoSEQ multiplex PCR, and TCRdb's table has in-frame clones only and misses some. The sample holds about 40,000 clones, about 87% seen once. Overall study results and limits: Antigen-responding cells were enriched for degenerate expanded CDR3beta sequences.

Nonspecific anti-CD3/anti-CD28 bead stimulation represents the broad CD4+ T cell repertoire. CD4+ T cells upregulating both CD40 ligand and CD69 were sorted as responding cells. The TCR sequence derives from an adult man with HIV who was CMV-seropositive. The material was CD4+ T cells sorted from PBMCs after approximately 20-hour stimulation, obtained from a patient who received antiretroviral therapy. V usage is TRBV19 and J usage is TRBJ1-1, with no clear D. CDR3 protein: CASGREAEAFF. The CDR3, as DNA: TGTGCCAGTGGGCGGGAGGCTGAAGCTTTCTTT.